The rows below give T cell receptor beta chains drawn from one sample of a study of T cell changes during pregnancy in multiple sclerosis. Data came from immunoSEQ multiplex PCR; TCRdb stores just in-frame clones and leaves some out. The table lists approximately 100,000 clones, roughly 92% of them singletons. The sample was peripheral blood, taken after pregnancy. These receptors were collected from a female donor with multiple sclerosis, enrolled in a pregnancy study. Both conserved end residues are trimmed from each CDR3. A D gene is named only where the DNA matches it firmly.

>TRBJ1-2|.|TRBV6-5
ASSYSQGSDNYGYT
>TRBJ1-2|TRBD1|TRBV5-1
ASSEPGQAYYGYT
>TRBJ1-3|.|TRBV10-2
ASRAVGGNTIY
>TRBJ1-1|.|TRBV9
ASSPLLGETRQAF
>TRBJ2-5|TRBD1|TRBV9
ASSVGQGLETQY
>TRBJ1-6|.|TRBV5-4
ASSLGGGYNSPLH
>TRBJ2-2|.|TRBV5-6
ASSFGRELF
>TRBJ2-7|TRBD2|TRBV28
ASSGSGGAYEQY
>TRBJ2-1|TRBD1|TRBV4-1
ASSQAGQSYNEQF
>TRBJ1-4|.|TRBV6-1
ASRATVATNEKLF